This T cell receptor beta chain appears in the sequencing data of a study of T-cell memory formation after mild COVID-19. V was shortened by 0 bases and J by 2 bases, with 14 bases between the two germline ends. The CDR3 extends over 16 amino acids. CDR1 and CDR2 from the germline V gene are DFQATT and SNEGSKA (reference sequence). Each CDR3 protein gets one entry after TCRdb re-called the 5' RACE reads with MiXCR. The table lists fewer than 60,000 distinct CDR3 sequences, 27% of them singletons. The sample taken for sequencing was PBMCs or a T cell subset sorted from them (not recorded which). The source of this sequence is a man aged 18 to 29 who had mild COVID-19 (a few samples of this study predate the infection). Cell type and time point are not known. The V call is TRBV20-1, the J call TRBJ2-1; D tentatively reads TRBD1 or TRBD2 (6 bases each). This chain's CDR3 is CSARELGGGTYNEQFF. The DNA for the CDR3 is TGCAGTGCTAGAGAACTCGGAGGGGGGACCTACAATGAGCAGTTCTTC.